This entry concerns a single T cell receptor (beta chain). The CDR3 has 16 amino acids. V was pared by 5 bases and J by 5 bases, with 6 bases of the junction left unmatched. The V gene's germline CDR1 is SGHVS and CDR2 FQNEAQ. Assay used: immunoSEQ multiplex PCR; TCRdb lists only in-frame clones, some missing. The sample shows about 87,000 clones, over 85% of them seen only once. The data originate from a study of T cell changes during pregnancy in multiple sclerosis. This clonotype originated in a female donor in good health, enrolled as a control in a pregnancy study. The input for sequencing was peripheral blood, taken in the third trimester of pregnancy. This chain links TRBV7-8 with TRBJ2-5; 15 nucleotides line up with TRBD2. The CDR3 protein is CASSQGTSGRLETQYF. The DNA for the CDR3 is TGTGCCAGCAGCCAGGGGACTAGCGGGAGGCTGGAGACCCAGTACTTC.